This T cell receptor (beta chain) was profiled in a study of response to subunit inactivated influenza vaccine (dated 2018 in TCRdb). Broadly, across the study: Deep quantitative profiling of the T cell receptor repertoire was used in the study to follow responses to a trivalent subunit inactivated influenza vaccine. General conclusions and limits of the study: The authors suggested that each seasonal influenza vaccination may recruit only a limited number of new T cells.

From the cysteine up to the phenylalanine, the CDR3 has a length of 15 residues. Kept here is only the CDR3 DNA, which spans 45 bases and is read in frame from base 1. The germline V gene (reference sequence) yields DFQATT for CDR1 and SNEGSKA for CDR2. V is pared back by 3 bases and J by 4 bases, with 16 bases lying between the germline termini. The method behind the library was RT-PCR. The sample was run on an Illumina HiSeq 2500. The raw public reads went through TCRdb reprocessing: fastp at Q25, MiXCR clone calling, in-frame beta chains kept. Identical CDR3 protein sequences are pooled into one entry, listed with their most common genes and DNA. The sample table holds approximately 530,000 distinct CDR3 sequences, of which around 8% were seen once. The top ten hold about an eighth of the sample. Only a few counts were recorded for this clonotype. There is no known antigen for this receptor. The input lacks base qualities; no much larger clone sits a single base away.

The sequence is built from TRBV20-1 and TRBJ2-1, with the D gene possibly TRBD1 or TRBD2, each one fitting 5 bases. The receptor was derived from a man aged 50 to 75 who received an inactivated influenza vaccine. Donor details come from another sample of the same person, matched by shared clones. The sample in question was PBMCs from blood, obtained around 25 months after vaccination. The nucleotide sequence is given as TGCAGTGCTAGTGCGCTAGCAGGGATATACAATGAGCAGTTCTTC. Its translation is CSASALAGIYNEQFF.